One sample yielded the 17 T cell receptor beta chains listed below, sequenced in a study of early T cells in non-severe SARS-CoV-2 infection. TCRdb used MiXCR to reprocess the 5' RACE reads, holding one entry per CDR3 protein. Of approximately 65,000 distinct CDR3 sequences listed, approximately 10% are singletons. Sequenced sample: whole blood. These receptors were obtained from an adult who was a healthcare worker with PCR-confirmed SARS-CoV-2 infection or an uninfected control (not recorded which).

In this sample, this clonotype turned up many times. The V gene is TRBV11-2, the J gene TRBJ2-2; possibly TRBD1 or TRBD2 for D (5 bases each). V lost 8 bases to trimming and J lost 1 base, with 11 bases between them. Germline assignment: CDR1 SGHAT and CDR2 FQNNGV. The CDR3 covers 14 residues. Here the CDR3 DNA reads TGTGCCAGCCGCCGGGACCAGAACACCGGGGAGCTGTTTTTT. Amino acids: CASRRDQNTGELFF.

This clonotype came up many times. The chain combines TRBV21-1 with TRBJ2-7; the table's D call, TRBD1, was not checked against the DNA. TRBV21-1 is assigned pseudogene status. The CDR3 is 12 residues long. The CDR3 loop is CATRGGYYEQYF. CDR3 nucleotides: TGTGCCACTCGGGGCGGGTACTACGAGCAGTACTTC.

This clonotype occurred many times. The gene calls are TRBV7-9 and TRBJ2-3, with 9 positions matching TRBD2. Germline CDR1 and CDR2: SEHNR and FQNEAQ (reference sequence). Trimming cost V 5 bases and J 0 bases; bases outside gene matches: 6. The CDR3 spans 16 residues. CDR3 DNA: TGTGCCAGCAGCCCAACTAGCGGGTTGAGCACAGATACGCAGTATTTT. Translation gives CASSPTSGLSTDTQYF. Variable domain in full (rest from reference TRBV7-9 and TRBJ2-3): DTGVSQNPRHKITKRGQNVTFRCDPISEHNRLYWYRQTLGQGPEFLTYFQNEAQLEKSRLLSDRFSAERPKGSFSTLEIQRTEQGDSAMYLCASSPTSGLSTDTQYFGPGTRLTVL.

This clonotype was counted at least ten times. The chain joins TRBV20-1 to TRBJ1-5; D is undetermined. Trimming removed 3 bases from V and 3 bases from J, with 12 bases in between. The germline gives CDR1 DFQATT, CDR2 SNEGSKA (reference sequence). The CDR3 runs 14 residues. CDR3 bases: TGCAGTGCTAGGCCCCGTGGCCACAATCAGCCCCAGCATTTT. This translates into CSARPRGHNQPQHF.

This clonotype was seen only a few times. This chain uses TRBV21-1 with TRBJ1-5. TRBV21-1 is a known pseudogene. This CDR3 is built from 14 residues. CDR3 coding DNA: TGTGCCAGCAGCAAAGCGATCGGGTATCAGCCCCAGCATTTT. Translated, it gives CASSKAIGYQPQHF.

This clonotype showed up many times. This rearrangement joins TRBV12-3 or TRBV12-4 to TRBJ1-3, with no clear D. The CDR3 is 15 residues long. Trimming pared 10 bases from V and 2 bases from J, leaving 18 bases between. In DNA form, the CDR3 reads TGTGCCATCACATCCAGTCCTGTGGCTGGAAACACCATATATTTT. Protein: CAITSSPVAGNTIYF.

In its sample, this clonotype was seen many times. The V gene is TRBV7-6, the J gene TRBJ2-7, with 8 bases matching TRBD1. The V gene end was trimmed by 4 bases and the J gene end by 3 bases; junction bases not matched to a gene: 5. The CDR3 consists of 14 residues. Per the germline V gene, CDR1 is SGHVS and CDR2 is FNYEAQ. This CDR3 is CASSSRQGIYEQYF. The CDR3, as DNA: TGTGCCAGCAGCTCAAGACAGGGGATCTACGAGCAGTACTTC.

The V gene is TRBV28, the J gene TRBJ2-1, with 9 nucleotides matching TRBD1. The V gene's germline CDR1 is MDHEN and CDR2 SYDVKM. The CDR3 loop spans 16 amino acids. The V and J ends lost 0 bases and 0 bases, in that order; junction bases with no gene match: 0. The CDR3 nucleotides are TGTGCCAGCAGTTTATGGACAGGGGGCTCCTACAATGAGCAGTTCTTC. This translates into CASSLWTGGSYNEQFF.

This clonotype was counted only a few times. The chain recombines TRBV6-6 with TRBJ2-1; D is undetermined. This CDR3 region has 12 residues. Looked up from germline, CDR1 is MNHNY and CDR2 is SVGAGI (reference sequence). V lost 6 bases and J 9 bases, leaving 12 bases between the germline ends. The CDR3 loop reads CASSHGDGEQFF. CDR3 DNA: TGTGCCAGCAGCCATGGAGACGGTGAGCAGTTCTTC.

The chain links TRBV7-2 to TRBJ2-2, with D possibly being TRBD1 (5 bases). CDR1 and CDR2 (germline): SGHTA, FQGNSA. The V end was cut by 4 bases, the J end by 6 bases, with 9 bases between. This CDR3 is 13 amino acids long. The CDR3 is CASSYTGAGELFF. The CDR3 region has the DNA TGTGCCAGCAGCTATACAGGCGCCGGGGAGCTGTTTTTT. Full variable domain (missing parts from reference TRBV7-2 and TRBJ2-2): GAGVSQSPSNKVTEKGKDVELRCDPISGHTALYWYRQSLGQGLEFLIYFQGNSAPDKSGLPSDRFSAERTGGSVSTLTIQRTQQEDSAVYLCASSYTGAGELFFGEGSRLTVL.

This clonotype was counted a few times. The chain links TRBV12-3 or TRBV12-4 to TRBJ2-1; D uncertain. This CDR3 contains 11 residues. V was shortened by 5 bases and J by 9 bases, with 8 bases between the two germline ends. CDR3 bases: TGTGCCAGCAGTGCTAGGGTTGAGCAGTTCTTC. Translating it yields CASSARVEQFF.

CDR3 loop: CASSVQTGNTEAFF. The CDR3 coding sequence is TGTGCCAGCAGCGTGCAGACAGGGAACACTGAAGCTTTCTTT. The chain uses TRBV7-9 and TRBJ1-1; maybe TRBD1 (6 bases). The CDR3 extends over 14 amino acids. Germline CDR1 reads SEHNR; CDR2 reads FQNEAQ (reference sequence). Trimming cost V 5 bases and J 1 base, with 11 bases left between them.

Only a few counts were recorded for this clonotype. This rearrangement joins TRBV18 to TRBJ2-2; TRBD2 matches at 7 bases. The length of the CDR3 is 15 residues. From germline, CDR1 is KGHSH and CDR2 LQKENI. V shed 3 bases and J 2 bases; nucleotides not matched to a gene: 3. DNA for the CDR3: TGTGCCAGCTCACCCCTAGCGGAAAACACCGGGGAGCTGTTTTTT. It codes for CASSPLAENTGELFF.

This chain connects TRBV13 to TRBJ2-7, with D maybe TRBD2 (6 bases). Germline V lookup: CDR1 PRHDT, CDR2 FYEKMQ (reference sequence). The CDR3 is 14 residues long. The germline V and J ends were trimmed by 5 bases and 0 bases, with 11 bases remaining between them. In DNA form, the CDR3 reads TGTGCCAGCAGCCCCGGACTAAACTCCTACGAGCAGTACTTC. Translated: CASSPGLNSYEQYF.

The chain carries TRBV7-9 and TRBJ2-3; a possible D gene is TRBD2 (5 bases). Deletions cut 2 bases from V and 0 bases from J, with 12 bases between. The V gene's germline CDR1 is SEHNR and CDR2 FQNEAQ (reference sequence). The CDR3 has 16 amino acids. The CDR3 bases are TGTGCCAGCAGCTTATATGGAGGAAGGAGCACAGATACGCAGTATTTT. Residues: CASSLYGGRSTDTQYF.

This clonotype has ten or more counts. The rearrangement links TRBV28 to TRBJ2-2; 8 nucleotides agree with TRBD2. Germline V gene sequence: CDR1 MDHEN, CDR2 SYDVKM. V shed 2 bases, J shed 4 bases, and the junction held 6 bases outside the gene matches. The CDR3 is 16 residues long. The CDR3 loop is CASSLSGSVSTGELFF. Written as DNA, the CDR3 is TGTGCCAGCAGTTTAAGCGGGAGCGTTAGCACCGGGGAGCTGTTTTTT.

The CDR3 DNA follows: TGCGCCAGCAGCTTAAGGGCGGGAGATACGCAGTATTTT. Amino acids: CASSLRAGDTQYF. The rearrangement links TRBV5-1 to TRBJ2-3, with D possibly TRBD2 on 5 matching bases. The CDR3 consists of 13 residues. Germline V gene data show CDR1 as SGHRS and CDR2 as YFSETQ. V dropped 2 bases and J dropped 5 bases, with 9 bases sitting between them.